Sequencing of this T cell receptor (beta chain) was carried out in a study of beta chain features in type 1 diabetes. V lost 0 bases and J lost 7; bases outside the gene matches: 4. This CDR3 has 15 residues. Germline CDR1 is SGHRS and CDR2 is YFSETQ. This clone has a handful of counts. Its antigen is unidentified. Expressed TCRB transcripts got sequenced, as all isolated RNA was reverse transcribed. Assay used: immunoSEQ multiplex PCR; TCRdb lists only in-frame clones, some missing. The sample has hundreds of thousands of clones, over 12% seen once; the top ten hold approximately 0.039%. Overall study findings and caveats: Type 1 diabetes patients had moderately but significantly shorter TCRB CDR3s in all four CD4+ subsets.

The TCR originated in a man aged 18 to 30 with type 1 diabetes. The source material was naive CD4+ T cells from blood. The chain employs TRBV5-1 and TRBJ2-1; the match to TRBD2 covers 10 bases. Written as DNA, the CDR3 is TGCGCCAGCAGCTTGGCGGGGACTAGCGTTAATGAGCAGTTCTTC. This encodes CASSLAGTSVNEQFF.